Listed below are T cell receptor beta chains from one sample, sequenced in a study of shared clonotypes between healthy human individuals. TCRdb's table, derived via immunoSEQ multiplex PCR, lists solely in-frame clones and lacks some. The data hold about 820,000 clones, with 85% to 95% observed a single time. Sequencing was done on a sample of naive CD8+ T cells sorted from blood. These receptor sequences come from a man aged 25 to 40 in good health. CDR3s include the opening cysteine and the closing phenylalanine or tryptophan. A D gene is named only where the DNA matches it firmly. A clone size is listed for some rows: how often the clone was seen (once, few, many), or a class if it is expanded.

>TRBV7-9|TRBD1|TRBJ2-2|.
TGTGCCAGCAGCTCCTCCGTTGACAGGGTCGATTCCGGGGAGCTGTTTTTT
CASSSSVDRVDSGELFF
>TRBV5-4|.|TRBJ2-7|.
TGTGCCAGCAGCTTGCTAGCGCGCAATTCCTACGAGCAGTACTTC
CASSLLARNSYEQYF
>TRBV29-1|.|TRBJ2-7|.
TGCAGCGTTGAATTGGGAGGCGAGCAGTACTTC
CSVELGGEQYF
>TRBV7-9|.|TRBJ2-1|.
TGTGCCAGCAGCTCGGCAGTGGGCTCCTACAATGAGCAGTTCTTC
CASSSAVGSYNEQFF
>TRBV29-1|.|TRBJ2-1|.
TGCAGCGTTGAGCGGCAGACATACAATGAGCAGTTCTTC
CSVERQTYNEQFF
>TRBV5-4|TRBD1|TRBJ1-2|once
TGTGCCAGCAGCTTGCCCGACAGGGGGGGTGGCTACACCTTC
CASSLPDRGGGYTF
>TRBV27|.|TRBJ2-7|many
TGTGCCAGCAGTACGAGCTCCTACGAGCAGTACTTC
CASSTSSYEQYF
>TRBV28|.|TRBJ2-1|.
TGTGCCAGCAGGGACCTGGACTTTACGTACAATGAGCAGTTCTTC
CASRDLDFTYNEQFF
>TRBV9|TRBD1|TRBJ2-7|.
TGTGCCAGCAGCCCCCAGGACAGGGCGTTGGTCGAGCAGTACTTC
CASSPQDRALVEQYF
>TRBV11-3|.|TRBJ2-5|.
TGTGCCACTGATGAAGAGACCCAGTACTTC
CATDEETQYF
>TRBV4-3|.|TRBJ1-4|.
TGCGCCAGCAGCCAGATTCCACCGGGACAAATATTTGCAACTAATGAAAAACTGTTTTTT
CASSQIPPGQIFATNEKLFF
>TRBV12-5|.|TRBJ2-1|.
TGTGCTAGTGGTTTGGGGCATGAGCAGTTCTTC
CASGLGHEQFF
>TRBV2|TRBD1|TRBJ2-1|.
TGTGCCAGCAGTGAACTGAGACAGGGTCGCAATGAGCAGTTCTTC
CASSELRQGRNEQFF
>TRBV30|.|TRBJ1-1|.
TGTGCCTGGAGTGCCGGGGCAGGGTTACTGGAAGCTTTCTTT
CAWSAGAGLLEAFF
>TRBV4-1|TRBD1|TRBJ2-2|.
TGCGCCAGCAGCATAGGACAGGGCACCGGGGAGCTGTTTTTT
CASSIGQGTGELFF
>TRBV6-5|.|TRBJ2-7|.
TGTGCCAGCAGGACAGCGTCGAGCTACGAGCAGTACTTC
CASRTASSYEQYF
>TRBV7-9|.|TRBJ1-2|.
TGTGCCAGCAGCTTAGCAGGGGACGCTAACTATGGCTACACCTTC
CASSLAGDANYGYTF
>TRBV6-5|TRBD2|TRBJ2-1|.
TGTGCCAGCAGTTACTTCACCGGGGGGAATGAGCAGTTCTTC
CASSYFTGGNEQFF
>TRBV7-9|.|TRBJ2-3|.
TGTGCCAGCAGCTTAGGGGGTTCGGGCACAGATACGCAGTATTTT
CASSLGGSGTDTQYF
>TRBV30|.|TRBJ2-7|.
TGTGCCTGGAGTATTAGGTGGGTTGGGGCCCTAGCCTACGAGCAGTACTTC
CAWSIRWVGALAYEQYF
>TRBV11-2|.|TRBJ2-2|.
TGTGCCAGCAGCTTTGAGGGCCGGGAGCTGTTTTTT
CASSFEGRELFF
>TRBV10-1|.|TRBJ2-3|.
TGCGCCAGCAGCAAAGCGGAGGACACAGATACGCAGTATTTT
CASSKAEDTDTQYF
>TRBV2|.|TRBJ1-5|once
TGTGCCAGCAGGGACAGCCCAGGGTTCGGTCAGCCCCAGCATTTT
CASRDSPGFGQPQHF
>TRBV19|.|TRBJ1-5|.
TGTGCCAGTAGTATTGTAGGGGTTGGCAATCAGCCCCAGCATTTT
CASSIVGVGNQPQHF
>TRBV29-1|TRBD1|TRBJ2-4|.
TGCAGCGTTGAAGAGACAGGGGATCTAGCCAAAAACATTCAGTACTTC
CSVEETGDLAKNIQYF
>TRBV28|.|TRBJ2-7|few
TGTGCCAGCAGTTTTCCCCCGGACCGTCCCTACGAGCAGTACTTC
CASSFPPDRPYEQYF
>TRBV10-2|TRBD1|TRBJ2-7|.
TGCGCCAGCAGTGGGTCTAGGGACAGGGGCCCCGAGCAGTACTTC
CASSGSRDRGPEQYF
>TRBV28|TRBD1|TRBJ2-7|.
TGTGCCAGCAAAGGGACAGGGCCCTACGAGCAGTACTTC
CASKGTGPYEQYF
>TRBV9|.|TRBJ1-1|.
TGTGCCAGCAGCGACCAACCGAACACTGAAGCTTTCTTT
CASSDQPNTEAFF
>TRBV21-1|.|TRBJ1-2|.
TGTGCCAGCAGCAAAGTCCATGGCTACACCTTC
CASSKVHGYTF
>TRBV27|.|TRBJ1-1|.
TGTGCCAGCAGTTTGTCCATGGGGAACACTGAAGCTTTCTTT
CASSLSMGNTEAFF
>TRBV15|.|TRBJ2-3|.
TGTGCCACCAGCATTCTGACAAAAGATACGCAGTATTTT
CATSILTKDTQYF
>TRBV28|.|TRBJ2-1|.
TGTGCCAGTCGGGCAGCACACTACAATGAGCAGTTCTTC
CASRAAHYNEQFF
>TRBV29-1|TRBD2|TRBJ2-3|.
TGCAGCGTTGCAGGCCTCCTAGCGGGAGGGCCGGTCGTGACAGATACGCAGTATTTT
CSVAGLLAGGPVVTDTQYF
>TRBV4-1|TRBD1|TRBJ1-1|.
TGCGCCAGCAGCCAAGCCACAGGGGAGAACACTGAAGCTTTCTTT
CASSQATGENTEAFF
>TRBV4-1|.|TRBJ1-5|few
TGCGCCAGCAGCCTCACGGGTGTAGGTCAGCCCCAGCATTTT
CASSLTGVGQPQHF
>TRBV28|.|TRBJ2-7|.
TGTGCCAGCAGTGCAGAAACCTACGAGCAGTACTTC
CASSAETYEQYF
>TRBV29-1|.|TRBJ2-1|.
TGCAGCGTTGAAGAAGGGGGGAAAGGGAACAATGAGCAGTTCTTC
CSVEEGGKGNNEQFF
>TRBV15|TRBD1|TRBJ1-1|.
TGTGCCACCAGCAGAAGCACAGGGGCAGTCGAAGCTTTCTTT
CATSRSTGAVEAFF
>TRBV30|TRBD1|TRBJ2-7|.
TGTGCCTGGAGTTTCGGGACAGGGGCCTACGAGCAGTACTTC
CAWSFGTGAYEQYF
>TRBV6-4|.|TRBJ2-7|.
TGTGCCAGCAGCACGACAGGCTTGCACGAGCAGTACTTC
CASSTTGLHEQYF
>TRBV14|TRBD1|TRBJ2-7|.
TGTGCCAGCAGCCCCTCCCTTAACAGGGGGAACTACGAGCAGTACTTC
CASSPSLNRGNYEQYF